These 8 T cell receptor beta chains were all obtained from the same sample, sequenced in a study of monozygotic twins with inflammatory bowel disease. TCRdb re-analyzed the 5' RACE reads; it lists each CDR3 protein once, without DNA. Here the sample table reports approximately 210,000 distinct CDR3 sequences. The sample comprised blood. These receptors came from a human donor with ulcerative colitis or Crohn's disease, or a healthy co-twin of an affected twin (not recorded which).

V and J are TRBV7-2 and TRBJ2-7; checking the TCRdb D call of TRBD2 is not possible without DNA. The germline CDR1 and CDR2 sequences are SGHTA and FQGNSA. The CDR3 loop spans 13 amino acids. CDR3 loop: CASSNLGSYEQYF.

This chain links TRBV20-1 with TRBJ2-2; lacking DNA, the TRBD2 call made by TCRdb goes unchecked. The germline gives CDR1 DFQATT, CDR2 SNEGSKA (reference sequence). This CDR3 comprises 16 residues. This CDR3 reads CSAGQRQRAGTGELFF.

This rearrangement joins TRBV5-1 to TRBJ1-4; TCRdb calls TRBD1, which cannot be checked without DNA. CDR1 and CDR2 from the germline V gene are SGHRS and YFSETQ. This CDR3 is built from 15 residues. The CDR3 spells CASSPGGATNEKLFF.

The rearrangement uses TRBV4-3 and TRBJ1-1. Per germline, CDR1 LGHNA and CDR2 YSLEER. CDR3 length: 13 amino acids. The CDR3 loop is CASRGGAGTEAFF.

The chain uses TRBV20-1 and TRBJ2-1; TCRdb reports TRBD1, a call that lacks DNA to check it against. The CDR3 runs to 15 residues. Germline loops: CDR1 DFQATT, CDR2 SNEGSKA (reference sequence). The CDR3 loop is CSAHPGQGFRSEQFF.

The CDR3 is CASSLQGMETQYF. This sequence joins TRBV12-3 or TRBV12-4 and TRBJ2-5; without DNA, the TCRdb call of TRBD1 cannot be checked. The CDR3 loop spans 13 amino acids.

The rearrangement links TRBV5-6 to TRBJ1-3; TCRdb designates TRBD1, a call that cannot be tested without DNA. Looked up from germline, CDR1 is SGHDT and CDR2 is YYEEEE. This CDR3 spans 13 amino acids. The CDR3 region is CASSVQGGNTIYF.

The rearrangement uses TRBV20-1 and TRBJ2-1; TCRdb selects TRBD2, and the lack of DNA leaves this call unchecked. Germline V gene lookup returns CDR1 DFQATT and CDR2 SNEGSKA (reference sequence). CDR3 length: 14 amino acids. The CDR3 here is CSAKLGIGPYEQFF.